A selection of T cell receptor beta chains follows, all from one sample in a study of memory CD4+ T cells and cytomegalovirus serostatus. The assay was immunoSEQ multiplex PCR, and TCRdb's table has in-frame clones only and misses some. The sample consists of roughly 48,000 clones, about four fifths of them appearing once. Sequences were obtained from memory CD4+ T cells from blood. Receptors originate from an adult in good health and CMV-seropositive. Both conserved end residues are part of each CDR3. Fields, in order: J gene, V gene, clone size, D gene, CDR3 protein, CDR3 DNA. A D gene is named only where the DNA matches it firmly. Clone sizes are given selectively: once, few, many, or a class where the clone is expanded.

J gene: TRBJ2-7
V gene: TRBV27
clone size: .
D gene: .
CDR3 protein: CASSLYRSSYEQYF
CDR3 DNA: TGTGCCAGCAGTTTATATCGGAGCTCCTACGAGCAGTACTTC

J gene: TRBJ2-7
V gene: TRBV9
clone size: .
D gene: .
CDR3 protein: CASSLGGGRAAEQYF
CDR3 DNA: TGTGCCAGCAGCCTTGGTGGGGGCAGGGCAGCCGAGCAGTACTTC

J gene: TRBJ2-1
V gene: TRBV27
clone size: .
D gene: TRBD1
CDR3 protein: CASSGTAGDEQFF
CDR3 DNA: TGTGCCAGCAGTGGGACAGCTGGCGATGAGCAGTTCTTC

J gene: TRBJ2-2
V gene: TRBV5-1
clone size: .
D gene: .
CDR3 protein: CASSFGGRTGELFF
CDR3 DNA: TGCGCCAGCAGCTTCGGAGGGCGGACCGGGGAGCTGTTTTTT

J gene: TRBJ2-1
V gene: TRBV5-1
clone size: .
D gene: .
CDR3 protein: CASSVDYRNEQFF
CDR3 DNA: TGCGCCAGCAGCGTCGACTACCGCAATGAGCAGTTCTTC

J gene: TRBJ1-3
V gene: TRBV2
clone size: .
D gene: TRBD1
CDR3 protein: CASSSGQVSGNTIYF
CDR3 DNA: TGTGCCAGCAGTTCCGGACAGGTCTCTGGAAACACCATATATTTT

J gene: TRBJ2-7
V gene: TRBV9
clone size: .
D gene: .
CDR3 protein: CASSVGQDNYEQYF
CDR3 DNA: TGTGCCAGCAGCGTAGGACAGGACAACTACGAGCAGTACTTC

J gene: TRBJ2-7
V gene: TRBV6-1
clone size: .
D gene: TRBD2
CDR3 protein: CASRTSGSEQYF
CDR3 DNA: TGTGCCAGCAGGACTAGCGGGAGCGAGCAGTACTTC

J gene: TRBJ1-3
V gene: TRBV30
clone size: .
D gene: .
CDR3 protein: CAWSVQRTQNSGNTIYF
CDR3 DNA: TGTGCCTGGAGTGTACAGAGGACTCAAAACTCTGGAAACACCATATATTTT

J gene: TRBJ1-1
V gene: TRBV4-2
clone size: .
D gene: .
CDR3 protein: CASSHTAGTEAFF
CDR3 DNA: TGTGCCAGCAGCCATACAGCGGGCACTGAAGCTTTCTTT

J gene: TRBJ2-1
V gene: TRBV7-2
clone size: .
D gene: .
CDR3 protein: CASSIAHEQFF
CDR3 DNA: TGTGCCAGCAGTATTGCCCATGAGCAGTTCTTC

J gene: TRBJ2-7
V gene: TRBV2
clone size: .
D gene: .
CDR3 protein: CAGLPSSLGLHEQYF
CDR3 DNA: TGTGCCGGCCTTCCCTCATCCCTGGGCCTCCACGAGCAGTACTTC

J gene: TRBJ1-1
V gene: TRBV4-2
clone size: .
D gene: .
CDR3 protein: CASSQENPGNTEAFF
CDR3 DNA: TGTGCCAGCAGCCAAGAAAATCCCGGGAACACTGAAGCTTTCTTT

J gene: TRBJ1-6
V gene: TRBV28
clone size: few
D gene: .
CDR3 protein: CASSLGNSPLHF
CDR3 DNA: TGTGCCAGCAGTTTGGGGAATTCACCCCTCCACTTT

J gene: TRBJ2-7
V gene: TRBV28
clone size: .
D gene: .
CDR3 protein: CASSSVTSEQYF
CDR3 DNA: TGTGCCAGCAGTTCCGTGACATCCGAGCAGTACTTC

J gene: TRBJ2-7
V gene: TRBV28
clone size: .
D gene: TRBD1
CDR3 protein: CASNWGQGYEQYF
CDR3 DNA: TGTGCCAGCAATTGGGGACAGGGGTACGAGCAGTACTTC

J gene: TRBJ1-1
V gene: TRBV5-1
clone size: .
D gene: .
CDR3 protein: CASSFGARVTEAFF
CDR3 DNA: TGCGCCAGCAGCTTTGGGGCGAGGGTTACTGAAGCTTTCTTT

J gene: TRBJ2-6
V gene: TRBV6-6
clone size: .
D gene: .
CDR3 protein: CASILSGANVLTF
CDR3 DNA: TGTGCCAGCATTCTCTCCGGGGCCAACGTCCTGACTTTC

J gene: TRBJ1-3
V gene: TRBV18
clone size: few
D gene: .
CDR3 protein: CASSPTGVDTIYF
CDR3 DNA: TGTGCCAGCTCCCCAACAGGAGTAGACACCATATATTTT

J gene: TRBJ2-7
V gene: TRBV28
clone size: .
D gene: TRBD1
CDR3 protein: CASSSRDRASYEQYF
CDR3 DNA: TGTGCCAGCAGTTCCCGGGACAGGGCGTCCTACGAGCAGTACTTC

J gene: TRBJ1-2
V gene: TRBV5-6
clone size: .
D gene: .
CDR3 protein: CASSSDYGYTF
CDR3 DNA: TGTGCCAGCAGCTCGGACTATGGCTACACCTTC

J gene: TRBJ2-1
V gene: TRBV9
clone size: .
D gene: TRBD2
CDR3 protein: CASSAKAGGGIEQFF
CDR3 DNA: TGTGCCAGCAGCGCAAAAGCGGGAGGGGGCATAGAGCAGTTCTTC

J gene: TRBJ1-2
V gene: TRBV6-1
clone size: .
D gene: .
CDR3 protein: CASRGRQDHGYTF
CDR3 DNA: TGTGCCAGCAGAGGTCGACAGGATCATGGCTACACCTTC

J gene: TRBJ1-3
V gene: TRBV6-1
clone size: .
D gene: .
CDR3 protein: CASIQGGSGNTIYF
CDR3 DNA: TGTGCCAGCATCCAGGGAGGGTCTGGAAACACCATATATTTT

J gene: TRBJ2-5
V gene: TRBV11-2
clone size: .
D gene: .
CDR3 protein: CASSFNTGWETQYF
CDR3 DNA: TGTGCCAGCAGCTTCAATACAGGGTGGGAGACCCAGTACTTC

J gene: TRBJ2-7
V gene: TRBV5-1
clone size: few
D gene: .
CDR3 protein: CASQDGVEQYF
CDR3 DNA: TGCGCCAGCCAGGACGGAGTCGAGCAGTACTTC

J gene: TRBJ1-3
V gene: TRBV4-1
clone size: .
D gene: .
CDR3 protein: CASSPQLRRSGNTIYF
CDR3 DNA: TGCGCCAGCAGCCCCCAACTTCGTAGGTCTGGAAACACCATATATTTT

J gene: TRBJ2-7
V gene: TRBV27
clone size: .
D gene: TRBD1
CDR3 protein: CASSSPGQGRSYEQYF
CDR3 DNA: TGTGCCAGCAGTTCCCCGGGACAGGGACGCTCCTACGAGCAGTACTTC

J gene: TRBJ1-1
V gene: TRBV9
clone size: .
D gene: .
CDR3 protein: CASSVEGGRATEAFF
CDR3 DNA: TGTGCCAGCAGCGTAGAGGGGGGGAGGGCCACTGAAGCTTTCTTT

J gene: TRBJ1-1
V gene: TRBV30
clone size: .
D gene: TRBD1
CDR3 protein: CACQRTGQIEAFF
CDR3 DNA: TGTGCCTGCCAGAGGACAGGGCAAATTGAAGCTTTCTTT

J gene: TRBJ1-2
V gene: TRBV7-9
clone size: once
D gene: .
CDR3 protein: CASSSRTDYGYTF
CDR3 DNA: TGTGCCAGCAGCTCACGGACGGACTATGGCTACACCTTC

J gene: TRBJ2-3
V gene: TRBV18
clone size: .
D gene: .
CDR3 protein: CASSPDGGNGDTQYF
CDR3 DNA: TGTGCCAGCTCACCAGACGGGGGTAACGGAGATACGCAGTATTTT

J gene: TRBJ1-1
V gene: TRBV30
clone size: few
D gene: .
CDR3 protein: CAWSSSWTEAFF
CDR3 DNA: TGTGCCTGGAGTAGTAGTTGGACTGAAGCTTTCTTT

J gene: TRBJ1-2
V gene: TRBV9
clone size: .
D gene: .
CDR3 protein: CASSVGAGASGYTF
CDR3 DNA: TGTGCCAGCAGCGTAGGGGCAGGGGCAAGTGGCTACACCTTC

J gene: TRBJ1-2
V gene: TRBV7-9
clone size: .
D gene: TRBD1
CDR3 protein: CASSLDGTANYGYTF
CDR3 DNA: TGTGCCAGCAGCTTAGATGGGACAGCTAACTATGGCTACACCTTC

J gene: TRBJ1-2
V gene: TRBV20-1
clone size: .
D gene: TRBD1
CDR3 protein: CSAEMGQGYTF
CDR3 DNA: TGCAGTGCCGAGATGGGACAGGGCTACACCTTC

J gene: TRBJ2-3
V gene: TRBV2
clone size: .
D gene: TRBD1
CDR3 protein: CASSKQGRDTQYF
CDR3 DNA: TGTGCCAGCAGTAAACAGGGGAGAGATACGCAGTATTTT

J gene: TRBJ1-1
V gene: TRBV7-2
clone size: .
D gene: .
CDR3 protein: CASSLIGTPEAFF
CDR3 DNA: TGTGCCAGCAGCTTAATAGGAACCCCTGAAGCTTTCTTT

J gene: TRBJ1-2
V gene: TRBV19
clone size: .
D gene: TRBD1
CDR3 protein: CASSPTSRTGRNYGYTF
CDR3 DNA: TGTGCCAGTAGTCCCACCTCCCGGACAGGGCGCAACTATGGCTACACCTTC

J gene: TRBJ1-6
V gene: TRBV6-1
clone size: .
D gene: .
CDR3 protein: CASAPGRNSPLHF
CDR3 DNA: TGTGCCAGCGCCCCGGGACGGAATTCACCCCTCCACTTT

J gene: TRBJ2-2
V gene: TRBV30
clone size: .
D gene: TRBD1
CDR3 protein: CAWSPKTGAAGELFF
CDR3 DNA: TGTGCCTGGAGTCCTAAGACAGGGGCGGCCGGGGAGCTGTTTTTT

J gene: TRBJ1-3
V gene: TRBV6-1
clone size: .
D gene: .
CDR3 protein: CASSEKGGNTIYF
CDR3 DNA: TGTGCCAGCAGTGAAAAGGGGGGAAACACCATATATTTT

J gene: TRBJ2-7
V gene: TRBV7-2
clone size: .
D gene: TRBD2
CDR3 protein: CASSAGLAGSQQYF
CDR3 DNA: TGTGCCAGCAGCGCTGGACTAGCGGGGAGTCAGCAGTACTTC

J gene: TRBJ1-1
V gene: TRBV19
clone size: once
D gene: .
CDR3 protein: CASKIAGVDTEAFF
CDR3 DNA: TGTGCCAGTAAGATAGCAGGTGTGGACACTGAAGCTTTCTTT

J gene: TRBJ2-1
V gene: TRBV5-6
clone size: .
D gene: .
CDR3 protein: CASSSRGVYNEQFF
CDR3 DNA: TGTGCCAGCAGCTCTCGAGGGGTATACAATGAGCAGTTCTTC

J gene: TRBJ1-2
V gene: TRBV29-1
clone size: .
D gene: .
CDR3 protein: CSVEFWGQGYTF
CDR3 DNA: TGCAGCGTTGAATTTTGGGGGCAGGGCTACACCTTC

J gene: TRBJ1-3
V gene: TRBV29-1
clone size: once
D gene: .
CDR3 protein: CSGSRGPGNTIYF
CDR3 DNA: TGCAGCGGGTCCAGGGGACCTGGAAACACCATATATTTT

J gene: TRBJ1-3
V gene: TRBV4-2
clone size: few
D gene: .
CDR3 protein: CASSPTRLSGNTIYF
CDR3 DNA: TGTGCCAGCAGTCCAACTCGGCTCTCTGGAAACACCATATATTTT

J gene: TRBJ1-4
V gene: TRBV6-5
clone size: few
D gene: .
CDR3 protein: CASKDNGWDEKLFF
CDR3 DNA: TGTGCCAGCAAAGACAATGGGTGGGACGAAAAACTGTTTTTT

J gene: TRBJ2-2
V gene: TRBV5-5
clone size: .
D gene: .
CDR3 protein: CASSRGTNTGELFF
CDR3 DNA: TGTGCCAGCAGTAGAGGGACGAACACCGGGGAGCTGTTTTTT

J gene: TRBJ2-5
V gene: TRBV5-8
clone size: .
D gene: .
CDR3 protein: CASSLPVGGGQETQYF
CDR3 DNA: TGTGCCAGCAGCTTACCTGTGGGGGGCGGCCAAGAGACCCAGTACTTC

J gene: TRBJ1-4
V gene: TRBV7-8
clone size: .
D gene: .
CDR3 protein: CASSGGPNEKLFF
CDR3 DNA: TGTGCCAGCAGCGGGGGACCAAATGAAAAACTGTTTTTT

J gene: TRBJ2-7
V gene: TRBV28
clone size: .
D gene: TRBD1
CDR3 protein: CASSKRTGFHEQYF
CDR3 DNA: TGTGCCAGCAGCAAACGGACAGGGTTCCACGAGCAGTACTTC

J gene: TRBJ1-5
V gene: TRBV28
clone size: .
D gene: .
CDR3 protein: CASTKTGYQPQHF
CDR3 DNA: TGTGCCAGCACCAAGACAGGTTATCAGCCCCAGCATTTT

J gene: TRBJ2-7
V gene: TRBV27
clone size: .
D gene: .
CDR3 protein: CASSPRRTYEQYF
CDR3 DNA: TGTGCCAGCAGTCCCCGACGGACCTACGAGCAGTACTTC